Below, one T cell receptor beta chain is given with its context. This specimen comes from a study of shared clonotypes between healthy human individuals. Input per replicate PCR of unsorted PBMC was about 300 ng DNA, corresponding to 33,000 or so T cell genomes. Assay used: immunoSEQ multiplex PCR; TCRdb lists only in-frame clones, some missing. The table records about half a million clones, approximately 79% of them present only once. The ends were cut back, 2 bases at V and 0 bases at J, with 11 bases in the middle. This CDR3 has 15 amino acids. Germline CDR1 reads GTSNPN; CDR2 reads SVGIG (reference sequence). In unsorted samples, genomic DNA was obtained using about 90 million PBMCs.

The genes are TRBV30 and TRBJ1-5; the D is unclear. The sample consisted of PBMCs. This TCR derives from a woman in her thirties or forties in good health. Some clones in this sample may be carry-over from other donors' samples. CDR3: CAWSPGSYSNQPQHF. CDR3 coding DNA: TGTGCCTGGAGTCCGGGCAGCTATAGCAATCAGCCCCAGCATTTT.